The 22 T cell receptor beta chains presented below share a single source sample, sequenced in a study of T cell responses to AZD1222 COVID-19 vaccine. The protocol was immunoSEQ multiplex PCR, while the TCRdb copy is restricted to in-frame clones and leaves out a portion. The sample holds 130,000 or so clones, 90% to 95% seen once. Specimen: peripheral blood, collected on day 0 of AZD1222 vaccination. Receptors originate from an adult in good health.

This clone was picked up one time. The rearrangement uses TRBV28 and TRBJ1-2, with D uncertain. V was pared by 5 bases and J by 5 bases, with 9 bases between. CDR3 size: 12 residues. Germline lookup yields CDR1 MDHEN and CDR2 SYDVKM. The CDR3 region has the DNA TGTGCCAGCAGTCAGGATAAATATGGCTACACCTTC. Its translation is CASSQDKYGYTF.

The J gene is TRBJ2-3, the V gene TRBV6-2 or TRBV6-3; 11 bases match TRBD2. CDR1 and CDR2 (germline): MNHEY, SVGEGT. The CDR3 has 20 amino acids. The V segment lost 5 bases and the J segment 2 bases; nucleotides outside the gene matches: 18. This CDR3 reads CASSTPRPTSGITSTDTQYF. The CDR3 DNA follows: TGTGCCAGCAGTACTCCGAGGCCGACTAGCGGGATTACCTCCACAGATACGCAGTATTTT.

Only a few counts were recorded for this clone. This chain connects TRBV5-6 to TRBJ1-2; D is undetermined. V was shortened by 0 bases and J by 6 bases, with 12 bases between the two germline ends. The CDR3 contains 14 residues. Germline CDR1 SGHDT, CDR2 YYEEEE. The DNA of the CDR3 is TGTGCCAGCAGCTTGGTTGAGGGAGCGCATGGCTACACCTTC. Protein product: CASSLVEGAHGYTF.

The V call is TRBV5-1, the J call TRBJ2-5; D unresolved. The CDR3 contains 14 residues. V was clipped by 2 bases and J by 3 bases, with 11 bases between them. The germline CDR1 and CDR2 sequences are SGHRS and YFSETQ. CDR3 bases: TGCGCCAGCAGCTTAGTCGGCTTAGAAGAGACCCAGTACTTC. This encodes CASSLVGLEETQYF.

The CDR3 sequence is CAWNGGRGTF. CDR3 nucleotide sequence: TGTGCCTGGAATGGCGGCCGCGGAACCTTC. The rearrangement joins TRBV30 to TRBJ1-2; D call uncertain. Germline V gene sequence: CDR1 GTSNPN, CDR2 SVGIG (reference sequence). The V gene lost 4 bases and the J gene lost 14 bases, with 14 bases spanning the gap. The CDR3 loop spans 10 amino acids.

The chain has TRBV27 and TRBJ1-2, with D hard to call. Trimming shortened V by 3 bases and J by 2 bases, and 7 bases separated the two germline ends. This CDR3 is 13 amino acids long. The germline gives CDR1 MNHEY, CDR2 SMNVEV (reference sequence). The CDR3 loop is CASSFRENYGYTF. Here the CDR3 DNA reads TGTGCCAGCAGTTTTCGTGAGAACTATGGCTACACCTTC.

The V gene is TRBV6-2 or TRBV6-3, the J gene TRBJ2-5; maybe TRBD2 (6 bases). Per germline, CDR1 MNHEY and CDR2 SVGEGT. CDR3 size: 15 residues. Trimming cost V 6 bases and J 2 bases, with 16 bases left between them. As DNA, the CDR3 is TGTGCCAGCAGCACAAACCTCGGGGGTCAAGAGACCCAGTACTTC. This codes for CASSTNLGGQETQYF.

This clone was detected only once. The chain uses TRBV9 and TRBJ2-7; D is ambiguous. The CDR3 runs to 12 residues. Trimming left V 0 bases short and J 7 bases short, with 8 bases between. CDR1 and CDR2 from the germline V gene are SGDLS and YYNGEE. The DNA of the CDR3 is TGTGCCAGCAGCGTAGGATTCGGGGAGCAGTACTTC. This encodes CASSVGFGEQYF.

V gene TRBV19 combines with J gene TRBJ2-5; D is unresolved. The CDR3 covers 12 residues. Trimming cost V 9 bases and J 5 bases, with 13 bases left between them. Germline V gene lookup returns CDR1 LNHDA and CDR2 SQIVND (reference sequence). The CDR3: CASHGFGETQYF. CDR3 nucleotides: TGTGCCAGCCACGGGTTTGGGGAGACCCAGTACTTC.

The V and J genes are TRBV28 and TRBJ1-2, with 11 bases fitting TRBD1. V was clipped by 7 bases and J by 2 bases; unmatched bases: 12. Germline loops: CDR1 MDHEN, CDR2 SYDVKM. The CDR3 consists of 17 residues. This CDR3 reads CASKSPGQGVGNYGYTF. In nucleotides, the CDR3 is TGTGCCAGCAAGAGTCCGGGACAGGGGGTCGGAAACTATGGCTACACCTTC.

The chain links TRBV5-6 to TRBJ1-2; D is unclear. The germline CDR1 and CDR2 sequences are SGHDT and YYEEEE. The V end was cut by 0 bases, the J end by 7 bases, with 13 bases between. The CDR3 length is 14 residues. The CDR3 sequence is CASSLEGDQRGYTF. The DNA for the CDR3 is TGTGCCAGCAGCTTGGAGGGAGACCAGCGTGGCTACACCTTC.

This sequence joins TRBV4-3 and TRBJ1-5, with TRBD1 matching over 7 bases. The CDR3 sequence is 15 residues long. Germline V CDR1 and CDR2: LGHNA, YSLEER. J lost 0 bases, V lost 8 bases, and 7 bases had no gene match. DNA of the CDR3: TGCGCCAGCGGAACGGACAGGTATAGCAATCAGCCCCAGCATTTT. It specifies CASGTDRYSNQPQHF.

The chain couples TRBV5-1 to TRBJ2-7; 9 bases agree with TRBD1. The V segment lost 2 bases and the J segment 4 bases; nucleotides outside the gene matches: 4. CDR3 size: 14 residues. Germline CDR1 and CDR2: SGHRS and YFSETQ. The CDR3 DNA reads as TGCGCCAGCAGCTTACAGGGGGCGCCGTACGAGCAGTACTTC. Amino acid sequence: CASSLQGAPYEQYF.

This clone has only one observation. The CDR3 region is CASSHSGRGQKNIQYF. In DNA, the CDR3 is TGTGCCAGCAGCCATTCGGGGCGGGGACAAAAAAACATTCAGTACTTC. The rearrangement links TRBV16 to TRBJ2-4; either TRBD1 or TRBD2 may fit D (6 bases each). This CDR3 comprises 16 residues. Trimming removed 3 bases at V and 4 bases at J, with 16 bases between. The germline CDR1 and CDR2 sequences are KGHSY and FQNENV.

The rearrangement joins TRBV7-2 to TRBJ2-1, with 12 nucleotides matching TRBD2. The CDR3 runs to 18 residues. Germline V gives CDR1 SGHTA, CDR2 FQGNSA. Losses at the gene ends were 3 bases for V and 8 bases for J; bases not matched to a gene: 14. The CDR3 nucleotides are TGTGCCAGCAGCTTGAAACTCCTGACTAGCGGGAGTTGGGATGAGCAGTTCTTC. The encoded protein is CASSLKLLTSGSWDEQFF.

The chain links TRBV7-2 to TRBJ1-1, with 7 nucleotides matching TRBD1. The ends lost 0 bases at V and 8 bases at J; junction bases unmatched: 6. The germline CDR1 and CDR2 sequences are SGHTA and FQGNSA. This CDR3 has 14 residues. CDR3 residues: CASSLALQGGEAFF. The CDR3 DNA follows: TGTGCCAGCAGCTTAGCGCTGCAGGGGGGAGAAGCTTTCTTT.

The CDR3 here is CASSLTSPIYNEQFF. As DNA, the CDR3 is TGTGCCAGCAGTTTAACCAGCCCCATCTACAATGAGCAGTTCTTC. The chain links TRBV27 to TRBJ2-1; D call uncertain. V lost 2 bases to trimming and J lost 3 bases, with 11 bases between them. The CDR3 runs to 15 residues. Germline CDR1 is MNHEY and CDR2 is SMNVEV (reference sequence).

The chain is built from TRBV11-1 and TRBJ2-3; unclear D gene. There are 13 residues in the CDR3. The germline V gene encodes CDR1 SGHAT and CDR2 FQDESV (reference sequence). Trimming cost V 2 bases and J 5 bases, with 8 bases left between them. The CDR3 DNA reads TGTGCCAGCAGCTTACACGGGCTAGATACGCAGTATTTT. Its translation: CASSLHGLDTQYF.

The V and J genes are TRBV5-1 and TRBJ1-2, with D tentatively TRBD1 (6 bases). There are 13 residues in the CDR3. V lost 2 bases and J 4 bases, leaving 9 bases between the germline ends. Germline V CDR1 and CDR2: SGHRS, YFSETQ. The chain's CDR3 is CASSFNRAYGYTF. CDR3 sequence (DNA): TGCGCCAGCAGCTTTAACAGGGCCTATGGCTACACCTTC.

The V call is TRBV15, the J call TRBJ2-5; 8 positions match TRBD1. CDR3 length equals 15 residues. Germline V gene lookup returns CDR1 LNHNV and CDR2 YYDKDF (reference sequence). V shed 2 bases and J 3 bases; nucleotides not matched to a gene: 5. The CDR3 coding sequence is TGTGCCACCAGCAGACAGGGGGCGGGGAAAGAGACCCAGTACTTC. It yields the protein CATSRQGAGKETQYF.

The V call is TRBV19, the J call TRBJ1-1, with D tentatively TRBD1 (6 bases). V lost 2 bases and J lost 8, with 15 bases in between. Germline lookup yields CDR1 LNHDA and CDR2 SQIVND (reference sequence). The CDR3 has 14 residues. This chain's CDR3 is CASSIMGDTLEAFF. The DNA for the CDR3 is TGTGCCAGTAGTATAATGGGGGACACCCTAGAAGCTTTCTTT.

This rearrangement joins TRBV5-4 to TRBJ2-1, with D perhaps given as TRBD1 or TRBD2 (7 bases each). V was shortened by 5 bases and J by 1 base, with 16 bases between the two germline ends. Germline CDR1 is SGHNT and CDR2 is YYREEE (reference sequence). This CDR3 spans 16 amino acids. CDR3 nucleotide sequence: TGTGCCAGCAGAATTGTCCAGGGGGGGTCCTACAATGAGCAGTTCTTC. This codes for CASRIVQGGSYNEQFF. The full variable domain, completed using reference TRBV5-4 and TRBJ2-1, is ETGVTQSPTHLIKTRGQQVTLRCSSQSGHNTVSWYQQALGQGPQFIFQYYREEENGRGNFPPRFSGLQFPNYSSELNVNALELDDSALYLCASRIVQGGSYNEQFFGPGTRLTVL.